This T cell receptor (beta chain) comes out of a study of CD8+ T cells in alopecia areata. Study background: Treated patients took oral tofacitinib at 5 to 10 mg twice daily.

Sequencing templates came from extracted RNA that was reverse transcribed into cDNA. Produced via immunoSEQ multiplex PCR; TCRdb's table is partial and in-frame only. Among 150,000 to 200,000 clones listed, about half were seen once. Points from the study as a whole: The presence of one nonresponder keeps the tie between baseline CD8+ expansion and response uncertain. In blood and scalp, many expanded lesional clones persisted during tofacitinib.

Regarding treatment: oral pan-JAK inhibitor, 5-10 mg twice daily. The CDR3 loop spans 12 amino acids. V lost 10 bases to trimming and J lost 4 bases; unmatched junction nucleotides: 6. Per the germline V gene, CDR1 is SEHNR and CDR2 is FQNEAQ (reference sequence). This clone has just a few counts. The antigen remains undetermined. The sequenced sample was CD8+ T cells sorted from blood, obtained around week 54, from a patient treated with tofacitinib. The source is a human donor with alopecia areata. This chain joins TRBV7-9 and TRBJ1-1, with 7 bases fitting TRBD1. The CDR3: CATTQGSTEAFF. CDR3 sequence (DNA): TGTGCCACAACACAGGGGTCCACTGAAGCTTTCTTT.